The clone carrying this TCR beta chain was seen once. PCR used 60 Vbeta primers and 13 Jbeta primers. Source study methods: In a later analysis, the count reached 75 million to 90 million unique TCR beta chains, with 9 million to 11 million shared. Sequenced by immunoSEQ multiplex PCR; TCRdb stores in-frame clones only, minus some. V and J calls and clone size are those listed in that table; D and trimming were worked out from the DNA. The sample carries over 200,000 clones, approximately 70% recorded once. CDR3 size: 15 residues. Germline assignment: CDR1 SGHAT and CDR2 FQNNGV. V gave up 1 base and J gave up 5 bases; unmatched junction bases: 8. The data originate from a study of cytomegalovirus exposure and HLA in healthy donors.

The specimen was PBMCs. This clonotype was obtained from a man aged 35 to 55 in good health and CMV-seropositive. The gene calls are TRBV11-2 and TRBJ2-7; 7 bases agree with TRBD1. CDR3 sequence reads: CASSLGAGQGDEQYF. For the CDR3, the DNA is TGTGCCAGCAGCTTAGGGGCAGGGCAGGGGGACGAGCAGTACTTC.